The next 2 T cell receptor beta chains were all read from a single sample in a study of control samples from healthy donors and cancer patients. Generated by immunoSEQ multiplex PCR, the TCRdb table keeps only in-frame clones and is missing some. Of fewer than 25,000 clones listed, approximately 80% are singletons. Specimen: PBMCs. These receptors originate from a man aged 60-69 years with head and neck cancer.

The chain has TRBV18 and TRBJ2-1; D is unclear. Trimming took 6 bases from V and 6 from J, leaving 18 bases between them. Germline CDR1 reads KGHSH; CDR2 reads LQKENI. The CDR3 runs 15 residues. The CDR3 is CASSIRSSYGNEQFF. The CDR3 region has the DNA TGTGCCAGCTCTATTCGTAGCAGCTATGGCAATGAGCAGTTCTTC.

CDR3 bases: TGTGCCAGCAGCCAAGGGGCCAACTCCTACAATGAGCAGTTCTTC. It translates to CASSQGANSYNEQFF. The rearrangement links TRBV3-1 (or the pseudogene TRBV3-2) to TRBJ2-1; D not resolved. Germline values: CDR1 LGHDT, CDR2 YNNKEL (reference sequence). The V gene lost 1 base and the J gene lost 0 bases, with 7 bases spanning the gap. The CDR3 is made up of 15 amino acids.